This paragraph covers one TCR beta chain sequence. The specificity of this receptor is unknown. Base qualities are not recorded, but no much larger clone differs from it by a single base. The sample originates from a study of cytomegalovirus exposure and HLA in healthy donors (dated by TCRdb to the late 2010s). The study in broad terms: According to an earlier analysis of around 600 of the donors, about 179 million T cells yielded 117 million unique TCR beta sequences and 276 Gb of sequence data. Of the roughly 400 genotyped donors, 65% to 90% fell in the genetic ancestry cluster associated with self-reported Caucasian donors. The study profiled the T cell repertoires of under 850 subjects by immunosequencing and related them to cytomegalovirus serostatus. About five DR-DQ haplotypes were handled as single units for association and clustering, since linkage in the cohort was strong. Typing coverage varied by locus: 629-630 donors for A, B, C, DRB1 and DQB1; roughly 500 for DQA1; nearly 610 for DPA1; roughly 470 for DPB1. Donor age, sex, ethnicity and CMV serostatus were compiled together with the repertoire data. In an earlier analysis of around 540 of the donors, high-throughput TCR beta sequencing was used to judge whether each TCR beta V gene segment behaved as functional or pseudogenic. To study patterns of TCR occurrence, a later analysis re-analyzed previously published TCR beta repertoires from several hundred donors and added high-resolution HLA genotyping. Genome-wide SNP genotypes for about 65% of the 666 donors were used in a later genetic analysis, which treated that subset as a discovery cohort. Besides the first cohort of roughly 660 subjects, a separate validation cohort made up of 120 different subjects was used. Rather than using new phenotypic data, the later analysis identified candidate immune exposures from TCR beta sequences and from how often those sequences occurred across donors. HLA typing included class I and class II loci at four-digit resolution. Roughly 300 gigabases of sequencing data and tens of millions of unique TCR sequences were included in an early release covering about 700 HLA-typed donors. The aim of the study was to test whether cataloging public T cell receptors could identify signatures of past pathogen exposure. All discovery cohort repertoires had been generated using a single sequencing platform. Among roughly 400 genotyped donors of the cohort, an average of approximately 240,000 unique TCR beta nucleotide sequences was sequenced per donor, of which about 20% were non-productive. To predict cytomegalovirus infection status, the study combined high-throughput TCR immunosequencing, statistical association of individual TCRs with disease status, and machine learning.

The library relied on the immunoSEQ multiplex PCR assay. A mixture of 60 forward primers for TCR Vbeta segments and 13 reverse primers for TCR Jbeta segments was used in the multiplex PCR. The CDR3 region of rearranged TCR beta genes was amplified from genomic DNA by a multiplex PCR assay. The amplified TCR beta libraries were sequenced on the Illumina HiSeq System as 87-base-pair reads. Concerning the study's data processing: A later analysis tallied around 82 million unique TCR beta chains across the 666 repertoires, and approximately 12 million of those chains were shared by two or more donors. To remove PCR and sequencing errors, raw reads were error-corrected and collapsed into unique sequences using a nearest-neighbor algorithm that merged closely related sequences. V, D and J gene segments were assigned by aligning CDR3 sequences to IMGT reference sequences. For a sequence to be retained, at least a six-nucleotide match to both a V gene segment and a J gene segment was required. Rearrangements were called productive when the CDR3 lacked stop codons and stayed in frame with V and J; all others were non-productive. Following IMGT convention, CDR3 was defined as the stretch from the second conserved V-encoded cysteine to the conserved J-encoded phenylalanine. In an earlier analysis of just under 600 of the donors, sequences lacking an unambiguous match to a single V gene segment were excluded. An earlier analysis of some 610 of the donors called V segments functional above 56.7% productive rearrangements and segregating when the between-donor standard deviation exceeded 5%. A statistical classification framework was built to diagnose cytomegalovirus status from the catalog of TCR beta chain sequences. In a later analysis, TCR nucleotide sequences were compared against IMGT/GENE-DB human TR gene sequences so that V and J genes could be assigned. Using the TCRdist pipeline, a later analysis assigned CDR3 sequences along with most-parsimonious VDJ recombination scenarios. In a later analysis, each TCR beta chain was defined by its CDR3 amino acid sequence together with its V-gene family, and reads lacking a unique V-gene family were excluded. A later analysis removed 600 or so highly shared, low-generation-probability nucleotide sequences to deal with suspected cross-contamination and a sequencing artifact. In a later analysis, a clonal expansion index was calculated for each public chain from normalized within-repertoire ranks of inferred template counts. Generation probabilities in a later analysis came from a VDJ recombination model fitted to out-of-frame rearrangements, and those results were checked against IGoR. In a later analysis, hypergeometric tests were used to score TCR-TCR, TCR-HLA and TCR-CMV co-occurrence, with a repertoire-size bias correction applied to TCR pairs. To estimate false discovery rates, a later analysis permuted the HLA or CMV assignments 20 times. A later analysis grouped co-occurring TCRs with DBSCAN, adding TCRdist sequence similarity when clustering within HLA-allele-positive subsets. For co-occurrence clustering, repertoires with fewer than 30,000 or more than 120,000 public chains were excluded, along with five repertoires with anomalous nucleotide sharing. The clones in this table, taken by TCRdb from immuneACCESS, are in-frame only. Not every clone is retained; where verified, under half of the shortfall comes from an unresolved V gene, and the cause of the rest is unknown. That table is the source of V, J and clone size, and D and trimming were worked out from the DNA. Recorded for this sample are approximately 200,000 clones; approximately 85% of them occurred a single time. About 2.3% of the sample rests with the top ten.

The cohort consisted of 600 to 700 healthy bone marrow donors. All cohort members were sampled while nominally healthy, although unrecorded immune exposures were likely present. The donor tested CMV seronegative and was one of the 352 seronegative cohort members. Each donor provided a peripheral blood sample, and peripheral blood mononuclear cells were used for TCR beta sequencing. The Qiagen DNeasy Blood Extraction Kit was used to extract genomic DNA from the blood cell samples. Study-level results and caveats: According to a later analysis, parvovirus B19, influenza, CMV and Epstein-Barr virus appeared linked to several top co-occurrence clusters. The authors suggested that the approach could potentially be generalized to other disease states and immunological phenotypes. An association between a missense DCLRE1C variant and V-gene and J-gene trimming of TCR beta chains was found in a later genetic analysis and replicated in an independent cohort. A few of the identified cytomegalovirus-associated TCR beta chains were confirmed in vitro to be specific for cytomegalovirus antigens. Some IMGT-functional V segments, including TRBV6-2 and TRBV6-3, could not be told apart with the 87-base-pair reads, so those segments were excluded. A cluster of highly shared sequence variants was judged likely to be a technical artifact of the sequencing pipeline. In a later analysis, HLA-associated TCR beta chains were found to be more clonally expanded and to have lower generation probabilities than equally common non-associated chains. This cohort had only TCR beta chains sequenced, and the lack of alpha or paired-chain data limited which features could be detected. When HLA alleles, especially DR and DQ, strongly co-occurred, TCR associations were difficult to assign to individual alleles. The only immune exposure information available for the cohort was CMV serostatus. In an earlier analysis of some 540 of the donors, most TCR beta V segments appeared in productive rearrangements about 87% or about 30% of the time, broadly matching IMGT annotations. The classifier was reported to diagnose cytomegalovirus status with high specificity and sensitivity in both the original cohort and the validation cohort. In a later analysis, some 17,000 TCR beta sequences were associated with specific HLA alleles at a false discovery rate of 0.05. A later genetic analysis reported fewer N-insertions in productive TCRs among donors in an Asian-associated ancestry cluster than the roughly 690-donor mean. Because HLA typing was unavailable for some donors at each locus, only the typed subset was used in association tests. The earlier analysis of almost 600 of the donors excluded roughly 17 rarely observed V segments, including chromosome 9 orphons, because counts were too low. A further reported finding was that TCR beta sequences accurately predicted the HLA-A and HLA-B alleles for most subjects in the first cohort. In a later analysis, the rate of TCR association differed among HLA loci, with DRB1 alleles having the most associated TCRs and HLA-C alleles having the fewest. A later analysis found that most CMV-associated TCR beta chains appeared HLA-restricted, with HLA associations seemingly driven largely by CMV exposure. The study listed 150 to 200 TCR beta chains as associated with cytomegalovirus. Most TCR sequences were observed very rarely across donors, whereas some public TCRs were present in many individuals. Roughly uniform sequencing depth across donors was assumed in presence/absence analyses, although this assumption may not hold. Correlated functional status among segregating V segments might reflect linkage disequilibrium, but an unknown experimental factor could not be ruled out.

A distance of 19 bases separates the germline ends of V and J, which lose 9 bases and 4 bases respectively. The germline V gene encodes CDR1 MNHNS and CDR2 SASEGT. The CDR3 holds 14 amino acids from the cysteine to the phenylalanine. The only DNA kept is the CDR3, 42 bases in frame from the first base. The receptor comes from a woman between 45 and 65 years old in good health and CMV-seronegative. Material: PBMCs. The chain is assembled from TRBV6-1 and TRBJ2-7; TRBD1 could be the D gene, as 6 bases match. The nucleotide sequence is given as TGTGCCAGTGCAAGGGGGATTGGGGCTTACGAGCAGTACTTC. It codes for CASARGIGAYEQYF.